The 23 T cell receptor beta chains given below trace back to one sample, sequenced in a study of Tregs in tolerant kidney transplant recipients. Mixed chimerism was transient after nonmyeloablative marrow transplants from related graft donors. The assay was immunoSEQ multiplex PCR, and TCRdb's table has in-frame clones only and misses some. The sample table includes approximately 6,000 clones. The source was CD8+ T cells from blood (PBMCs), collected 12 months after the transplant. These receptors originate from a human patient who received a combined kidney and bone marrow transplant. These T cells may partly come from the graft donor.

A note on this clone: The read comes to an end 3 residues before the CDR3 does, leaving the germline J gene to fill in the end. The chain carries TRBV6-2 or TRBV6-3 and TRBJ2-7, with 8 bases lining up with TRBD2. Unmatched junction bases numbered 4, after V lost 2 bases and J lost 1 base. Germline V gene data show CDR1 as MNHEY and CDR2 as SVGEGT. This CDR3 comprises 15 residues. The CDR3 protein is CASSYIAGWSYEQYF. The covered CDR3 bases are TGTGCCAGCAGTTACATAGCGGGATGGTCCTACGAG.

As concerns this clone: The sequence runs out 3 residues before the end of the CDR3; the remainder is reconstructed from the germline J gene. The rearrangement joins TRBV11-2 to TRBJ2-1; the D is unclear. There are 14 residues in the CDR3. The germline CDR1 and CDR2 sequences are SGHAT and FQNNGV. With 0 bases removed from V and 0 bases from J, the gap between germline ends came to 3 bases. The CDR3 bases that were read are TGTGCCAGCAGCTTAGACAACTCCTACAATGAG. Its protein is CASSLDNSYNE. The full-length CDR3 reads as CASSLDNSYNEQFF.

Remarks on this clone: Coverage ceases 3 residues before the CDR3 finishes, and the germline J gene fills in the end. The chain combines TRBV11-2 with TRBJ1-1; a possible D gene is TRBD1 (6 bases). Germline V CDR1 and CDR2: SGHAT, FQNNGV. This CDR3 spans 15 amino acids. Trimming stripped 1 base from V and 3 bases from J, with 12 bases between. The sequenced part of the CDR3 DNA is TGTGCCAGCAGCTTAGTACGAGGGGGATACACTGAA. The encoded protein is CASSLVRGGYTE. The CDR3 as a whole reads CASSLVRGGYTEAFF.

Notes on this clone: The read finishes 3 residues shy of the CDR3 end, and the germline J gene is used to complete it. The V call is TRBV7-2, the J call TRBJ2-1, with 8 bases lining up with TRBD1. The CDR3 contains 15 residues. V was pared by 5 bases and J by 3 bases, with 6 bases of the junction left unmatched. From germline, CDR1 is SGHTA and CDR2 FQGNSA. The CDR3 loop is CASSPGQGYYNEQFF. Partial CDR3 DNA: TGTGCCAGCAGCCCCGGACAGGGATACTACAATGAG.

About this clone itself: The sequence runs out 3 residues before the end of the CDR3; the remainder is reconstructed from the germline J gene. The chain employs TRBV2 and TRBJ2-1, with TRBD1 matching 8 bases. Germline CDR1 reads SNHLY; CDR2 reads FYNNEI. V was pared by 4 bases and J by 5 bases, with 7 bases of the junction left unmatched. This CDR3 spans 15 amino acids. This CDR3 is CASSAGQGMHNEQFF. The DNA read from the CDR3 is TGTGCCAGCAGTGCCGGACAGGGTATGCACAATGAG. The variable domain in full, with the rest retrieved from reference TRBV2 and TRBJ2-1, is EPEVTQTPSHQVTQMGQEVILRCVPISNHLYFYWYRQILGQKVEFLVSFYNNEISEKSEIFDDQFSVERPDGSNFTLKIRSTKLEDSAMYFCASSAGQGMHNEQFFGPGTRLTVL.

In regard to this clone: The CDR3 end lies 3 residues beyond the end of the read and is filled in from the germline J gene. V and J are TRBV20-1 and TRBJ2-1; TRBD2 matches at 11 bases. The ends lost 0 bases at V and 5 bases at J; junction bases unmatched: 6. This CDR3 is built from 16 residues. Per germline, CDR1 DFQATT and CDR2 SNEGSKA (reference sequence). The sequenced part of the CDR3 DNA is TGCAGTGCTAGAGAAACTAGCGGGAGAAGTCACAATGAG. The encoded protein is CSARETSGRSHNE. The complete CDR3 protein is CSARETSGRSHNEQFF.

On this clone itself: The read ends 3 residues early relative to the CDR3; the germline J gene fills the gap. This chain joins TRBV28 and TRBJ2-3, with TRBD2 matching 8 bases. The length of the CDR3 is 18 residues. Per the germline V gene, CDR1 is MDHEN and CDR2 is SYDVKM. V was clipped by 2 bases and J by 0 bases; unmatched bases: 10. The sequenced part of the CDR3 DNA is TGTGCCAGCAGTTTAGTCAGCGGGAGAAGCCCTAGCACAGATACG. Translated: CASSLVSGRSPSTDT. The CDR3 reads in full as CASSLVSGRSPSTDTQYF.

On this clone: The CDR3 extends 3 residues past the end of the read, so its final part is completed from the germline J gene. The rearrangement joins TRBV10-1 to TRBJ2-5; possible D gene TRBD2, 5 bases. This CDR3 is built from 13 residues. Germline V gives CDR1 WNHNN, CDR2 SYGVQD (reference sequence). Trimming pared 3 bases from V and 5 bases from J, leaving 10 bases between. The CDR3: CASSDSGWETQYF. The CDR3 bases that were read are TGCGCCAGCAGTGATTCGGGGTGGGAGACC.

For this clone: The observed sequence ends 3 residues before the CDR3 terminus, with the missing tail filled in from the germline J gene. V is TRBV19 and J is TRBJ1-5; perhaps TRBD1 as D (5 bases). This CDR3 spans 14 amino acids. The V gene's germline CDR1 is LNHDA and CDR2 SQIVND (reference sequence). V was pared by 5 bases and J by 0 bases, with 8 bases between. The CDR3 loop is CASSLQGSNQPQHF. The part of the CDR3 DNA that was read is TGTGCCAGTAGTCTTCAGGGTAGCAATCAGCCC.

CDR3 DNA (partial): TGTGCCAGTAGTATGGCTGGGCTAGCGGGAGGAGGCGGGGAG. Translating it yields CASSMAGLAGGGGE. The whole CDR3 protein reads CASSMAGLAGGGGELFF. This chain connects TRBV19 to TRBJ2-2; 11 positions match TRBD2. The CDR3 end lies 3 residues beyond the end of the read and is filled in from the germline J gene. The CDR3 extends over 17 amino acids. V lost 3 bases to trimming and J lost 7 bases; unmatched junction nucleotides: 10. Germline CDR1 reads LNHDA; CDR2 reads SQIVND (reference sequence).

On this clone itself: The read terminates 3 residues ahead of where the CDR3 ends, so the germline J gene completes it. V is TRBV6-1 and J is TRBJ2-3; tentatively, D is TRBD1 (6 bases). This CDR3 is built from 16 residues. Germline CDR1 MNHNS, CDR2 SASEGT. V lost 0 bases to trimming and J lost 4 bases, with 14 bases between them. The sequenced CDR3 bases are TGTGCCAGCAGTGAAGCCGTCGGTCAGGGGCCAGATACG. Protein: CASSEAVGQGPDT. From start to end, the CDR3 is CASSEAVGQGPDTQYF.

Remarks on this clone: The read ends 3 residues early relative to the CDR3; the germline J gene fills the gap. The genes are TRBV20-1 and TRBJ2-1; 8 bases fit TRBD2. CDR1 and CDR2 (germline): DFQATT, SNEGSKA (reference sequence). The CDR3 loop spans 14 amino acids. Unmatched junction bases numbered 4, after V lost 2 bases and J lost 4 bases. This CDR3 is CSARKREQYNEQFF. The CDR3 DNA, read in part, is TGCAGTGCTAGAAAGCGGGAGCAGTACAATGAG.

Comment on this clone: The read terminates 3 residues ahead of where the CDR3 ends, so the germline J gene completes it. The gene calls are TRBV5-3 and TRBJ2-3; maybe TRBD2 (6 bases). TRBV5-3 is sorted into the ORF group, with uncertain function. Trimming cost V 0 bases and J 4 bases, with 9 bases left between them. The length of the CDR3 is 14 residues. The DNA read from the CDR3 is TGTGCCAGAAGCTTGGGGAGGGGCCCAGATACG. Translated: CARSLGRGPDT. The whole CDR3 reads CARSLGRGPDTQYF.

This clone is medium-sized (0.01 to 0.1%) by frequency. The read halts 3 residues ahead of the CDR3 end, with the missing end drawn from the germline J gene. This chain uses TRBV14 with TRBJ2-7; D uncertain. V shed 3 bases and J shed 2 bases, with 11 bases lying between them. The germline V gene has CDR1 SGHDN and CDR2 FVKESK. The CDR3 loop spans 14 amino acids. Incomplete CDR3 DNA: TGTGCCAGCAGCCACACCGATCAGGCCTACGAG. This sequence encodes CASSHTDQAYE. The CDR3 in full is CASSHTDQAYEQYF.

Turning to this clone: The read is 3 residues too short to cover the CDR3 end, so that end is filled in from the germline J gene. This same CDR3 is encoded by further DNA sequences in the sample. The chain links TRBV30 to TRBJ2-1; 8 nucleotides align to TRBD2. Looked up from germline, CDR1 is GTSNPN and CDR2 is SVGIG (reference sequence). CDR3 length equals 14 residues. V lost 1 base and J lost 4; bases outside the gene matches: 3. The CDR3 reads CAWSAGLVYNEQFF. CDR3 DNA, as far as it was read: TGTGCCTGGAGTGCGGGACTAGTGTACAATGAG. The full variable domain, rest sourced from reference TRBV30 and TRBJ2-1, is SQTIHQWPATLVQPVGSPLSLECTVEGTSNPNLYWYRQAAGRGLQLLFYSVGIGQISSEVPQNLSASRPQDRQFILSSKKLLLSDSGFYLCAWSAGLVYNEQFFGPGTRLTVL.

Of note for this clone: The DNA ends 3 residues before the CDR3 does, and the rest of the CDR3 is filled in from the germline J gene. The chain couples TRBV7-9 to TRBJ2-1; no reliable D call. Per the germline V gene, CDR1 is SEHNR and CDR2 is FQNEAQ (reference sequence). V was cut by 3 bases and J by 6 bases, with 9 bases left in between. The CDR3 has 13 residues. CDR3 bases read: TGTGCCAGCAGCTTGTCTACCTCCAATGAG. This codes for CASSLSTSNE. The whole CDR3 region reads CASSLSTSNEQFF. Full variable domain (missing parts from reference TRBV7-9 and TRBJ2-1): DTGVSQNPRHKITKRGQNVTFRCDPISEHNRLYWYRQTLGQGPEFLTYFQNEAQLEKSRLLSDRFSAERPKGSFSTLEIQRTEQGDSAMYLCASSLSTSNEQFFGPGTRLTVL.

Note on this clone: The sequenced fragment ends 3 residues before the CDR3 boundary, so the rest is inferred from the germline J gene. This chain links TRBV30 with TRBJ1-5; D ambiguous. Trimming stripped 1 base from V and 8 bases from J, with 6 bases between. Germline V lookup: CDR1 GTSNPN, CDR2 SVGIG (reference sequence). The CDR3 sequence is 11 residues long. Incomplete CDR3 DNA: TGTGCCTGGAGTGAGGCCGAGCCC. This gives the protein CAWSEAEP. The full CDR3 protein reads CAWSEAEPQHF.

A note on this clone: The observed sequence ends 3 residues before the CDR3 terminus, with the missing tail filled in from the germline J gene. The rearrangement links TRBV5-1 to TRBJ2-7; TRBD2 matches 14 bases. The CDR3 sequence is 16 residues long. With V trimmed by 3 bases and J by 3 bases, 5 bases remained unmatched. CDR1 is SGHRS and CDR2 is YFSETQ in the germline V gene. The CDR3 bases that were read are TGCGCCAGCAGCTATGGGACTAGCGGGAGTCGCTACGAG. Translation gives CASSYGTSGSRYE. In full, the CDR3 reads CASSYGTSGSRYEQYF.

With regard to this clone: The read falls 3 residues short of the CDR3 end, and the missing part is taken from the germline J gene. This chain links TRBV7-3 with TRBJ2-3, with TRBD1 matching 9 bases. The V segment lost 5 bases and the J segment 3 bases; nucleotides outside the gene matches: 3. The CDR3 loop spans 14 amino acids. Germline V gene lookup returns CDR1 SGHTA and CDR2 FQGTGA. The covered CDR3 bases are TGTGCCAGCAGCGTAGGGACAGGGACAGATACG. Protein product: CASSVGTGTDT. From start to end, the CDR3 is CASSVGTGTDTQYF.

As for this clone: The CDR3 extends 3 residues past the end of the read, so its final part is completed from the germline J gene. The gene calls are TRBV2 and TRBJ1-5, with 10 bases fitting TRBD1. Per the germline V gene, CDR1 is SNHLY and CDR2 is FYNNEI. V lost 6 bases to trimming and J lost 7 bases; unmatched junction nucleotides: 12. This CDR3 is 16 amino acids long. CDR3 bases read: TGTGCCAGCAGGGCCCATGGACAGGGGGTAGGACAGCCC. Translated: CASRAHGQGVGQP. The CDR3 reads in full as CASRAHGQGVGQPQHF.

Of note for this clone: The sequence runs out 3 residues before the end of the CDR3; the remainder is reconstructed from the germline J gene. This chain connects TRBV5-4 to TRBJ1-1; D is ambiguous. Germline lookup yields CDR1 SGHNT and CDR2 YYREEE (reference sequence). The CDR3 extends over 13 amino acids. Trimming left V 0 bases short and J 2 bases short, with 5 bases between. This chain's CDR3 is CASSLAVNTEAFF. The part of the CDR3 DNA that was read is TGTGCCAGCAGCTTGGCGGTCAACACTGAA. Variable domain in full (rest from reference TRBV5-4 and TRBJ1-1): ETGVTQSPTHLIKTRGQQVTLRCSSQSGHNTVSWYQQALGQGPQFIFQYYREEENGRGNFPPRFSGLQFPNYSSELNVNALELDDSALYLCASSLAVNTEAFFGQGTRLTVV.

To note about this clone: The read terminates 3 residues ahead of where the CDR3 ends, so the germline J gene completes it. V is TRBV11-2 and J is TRBJ2-5, with 8 bases lining up with TRBD1. This CDR3 has 14 residues. Germline assignment: CDR1 SGHAT and CDR2 FQNNGV. V shed 5 bases and J 7 bases; nucleotides not matched to a gene: 9. Here the CDR3 reads CASSDRTGSATQYF. The sequenced CDR3 bases are TGTGCCAGCAGCGATCGGACAGGGTCGGCGACC. Full variable domain (rest looked up from reference TRBV11-2 and TRBJ2-5): EAGVAQSPRYKIIEKRQSVAFWCNPISGHATLYWYQQILGQGPKLLIQFQNNGVVDDSQLPKDRFSAERLKGVDSTLKIQPAKLEDSAVYLCASSDRTGSATQYFGPGTRLLVL.

A remark on this clone: The read ends 3 residues shy of where the CDR3 ends; the end is completed using the germline J gene. The genes are TRBV4-1 and TRBJ2-7, with no clear D. This CDR3 comprises 13 residues. Germline loops: CDR1 MGHRA, CDR2 YSYEKL. Trimming cost V 4 bases and J 0 bases, with 7 bases left between them. CDR3 in amino acids: CASSPDISYEQYF. The DNA read from the CDR3 is TGCGCCAGCAGCCCAGACATCTCCTACGAG.